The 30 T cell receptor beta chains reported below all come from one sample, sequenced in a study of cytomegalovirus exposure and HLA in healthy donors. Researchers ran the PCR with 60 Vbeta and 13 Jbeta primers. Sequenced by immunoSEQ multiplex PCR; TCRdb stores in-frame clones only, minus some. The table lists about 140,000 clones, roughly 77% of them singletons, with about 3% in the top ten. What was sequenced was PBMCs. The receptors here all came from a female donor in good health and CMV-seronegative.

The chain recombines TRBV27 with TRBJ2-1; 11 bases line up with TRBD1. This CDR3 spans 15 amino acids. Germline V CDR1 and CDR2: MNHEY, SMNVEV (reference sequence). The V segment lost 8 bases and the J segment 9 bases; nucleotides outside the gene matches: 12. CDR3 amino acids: CASWRLGQGESEQFF. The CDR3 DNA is TGTGCCAGCTGGCGGCTGGGACAGGGGGAGAGTGAGCAGTTCTTC.

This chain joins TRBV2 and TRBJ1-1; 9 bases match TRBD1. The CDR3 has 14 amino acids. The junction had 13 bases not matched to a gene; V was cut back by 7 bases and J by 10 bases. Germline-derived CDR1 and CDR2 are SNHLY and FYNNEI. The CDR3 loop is CASIYGDRDNRAFF. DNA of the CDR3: TGTGCCAGCATCTACGGGGACAGGGATAACCGAGCTTTCTTT.

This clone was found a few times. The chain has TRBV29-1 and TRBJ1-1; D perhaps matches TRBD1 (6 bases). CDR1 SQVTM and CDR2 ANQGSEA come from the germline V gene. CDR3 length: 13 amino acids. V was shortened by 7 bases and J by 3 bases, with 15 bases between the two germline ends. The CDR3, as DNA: TGCAGCGCCCTTCTACAGGGCCACACTGAAGCTTTCTTT. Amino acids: CSALLQGHTEAFF.

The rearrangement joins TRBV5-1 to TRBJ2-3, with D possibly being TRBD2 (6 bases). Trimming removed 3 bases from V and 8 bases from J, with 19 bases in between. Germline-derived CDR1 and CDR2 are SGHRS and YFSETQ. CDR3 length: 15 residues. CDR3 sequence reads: CASSYLSGGESTQYF. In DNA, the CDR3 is TGCGCCAGCAGCTACCTTAGCGGAGGAGAGAGTACGCAGTATTTT. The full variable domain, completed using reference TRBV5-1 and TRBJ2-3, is KAGVTQTPRYLIKTRGQQVTLSCSPISGHRSVSWYQQTPGQGLQFLFEYFSETQRNKGNFPGRFSGRQFSNSRSEMNVSTLELGDSALYLCASSYLSGGESTQYFGPGTRLTVL.

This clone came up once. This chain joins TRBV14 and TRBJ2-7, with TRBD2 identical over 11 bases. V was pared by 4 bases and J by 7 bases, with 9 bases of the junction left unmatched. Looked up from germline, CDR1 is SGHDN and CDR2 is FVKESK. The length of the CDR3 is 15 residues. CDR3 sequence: CASSPRLAGTREQYF. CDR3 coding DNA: TGTGCCAGCAGCCCCCGACTAGCGGGGACCAGGGAGCAGTACTTC.

The CDR3 protein is CASSGRQGLNTEAFF. The CDR3 bases are TGTGCCAGCAGTGGCCGACAGGGTCTGAACACTGAAGCTTTCTTT. J is TRBJ1-1 and V is TRBV28; 7 bases map to TRBD1. Germline trimming cut 5 bases from V and 0 bases from J; bases unmatched to any gene: 6. The length of the CDR3 is 15 residues. Per germline, CDR1 MDHEN and CDR2 SYDVKM. The full variable domain, completed using reference TRBV28 and TRBJ1-1, is DVKVTQSSRYLVKRTGEKVFLECVQDMDHENMFWYRQDPGLGLRLIYFSYDVKMKEKGDIPEGYSVSREKKERFSLILESASTNQTSMYLCASSGRQGLNTEAFFGQGTRLTVV.

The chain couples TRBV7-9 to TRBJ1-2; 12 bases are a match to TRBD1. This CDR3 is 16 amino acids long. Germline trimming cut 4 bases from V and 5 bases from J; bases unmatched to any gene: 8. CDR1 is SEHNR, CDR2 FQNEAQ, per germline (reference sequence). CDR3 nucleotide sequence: TGTGCCAGCAGCTCGGGACAGGGGGCGCCTTGGTATGGCTACACCTTC. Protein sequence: CASSSGQGAPWYGYTF.

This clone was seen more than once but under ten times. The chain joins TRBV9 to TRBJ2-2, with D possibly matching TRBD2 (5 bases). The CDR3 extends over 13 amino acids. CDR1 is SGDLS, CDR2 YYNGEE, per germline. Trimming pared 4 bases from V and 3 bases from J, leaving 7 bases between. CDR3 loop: CASSPGDTGELFF. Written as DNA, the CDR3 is TGTGCCAGCAGCCCCGGGGACACCGGGGAGCTGTTTTTT. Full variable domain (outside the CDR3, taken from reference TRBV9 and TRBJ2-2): DSGVTQTPKHLITATGQRVTLRCSPRSGDLSVYWYQQSLDQGLQFLIQYYNGEERAKGNILERFSAQQFPDLHSELNLSSLELGDSALYFCASSPGDTGELFFGEGSRLTVL.

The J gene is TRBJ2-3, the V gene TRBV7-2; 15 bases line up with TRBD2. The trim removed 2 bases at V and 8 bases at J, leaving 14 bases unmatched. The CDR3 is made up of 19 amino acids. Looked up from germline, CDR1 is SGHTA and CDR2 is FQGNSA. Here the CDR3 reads CASSLPGLAGGSGLSTQYF. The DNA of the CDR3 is TGTGCCAGCAGCTTACCGGGACTAGCGGGAGGAAGTGGTCTTAGTACGCAGTATTTT.

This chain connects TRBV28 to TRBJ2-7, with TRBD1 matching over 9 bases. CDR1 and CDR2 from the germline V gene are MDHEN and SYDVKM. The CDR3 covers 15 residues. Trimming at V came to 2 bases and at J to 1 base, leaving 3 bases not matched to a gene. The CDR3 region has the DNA TGTGCCAGCAGTTTAAGGGACAGGGTTTCCTACGAGCAGTACTTC. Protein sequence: CASSLRDRVSYEQYF.

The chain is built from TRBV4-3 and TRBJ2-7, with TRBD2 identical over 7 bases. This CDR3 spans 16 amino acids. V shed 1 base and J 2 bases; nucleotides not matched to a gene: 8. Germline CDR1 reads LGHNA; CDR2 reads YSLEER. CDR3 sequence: CASSQGFGRGAYEQYF. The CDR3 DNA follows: TGCGCCAGCAGCCAAGGGTTCGGCCGGGGGGCCTACGAGCAGTACTTC.

The CDR3 spells CASSGPGGPAGNTIYF. In DNA, the CDR3 is TGTGCCAGCAGTGGACCGGGGGGGCCCGCTGGAAACACCATATATTTT. The chain uses TRBV28 and TRBJ1-3, with D possibly TRBD1 on 6 matching bases. V was shortened by 5 bases and J by 2 bases, with 16 bases between the two germline ends. The germline V gene has CDR1 MDHEN and CDR2 SYDVKM. CDR3 length equals 16 residues.

Here the CDR3 DNA reads TGCGCCAGCAGCTTGGGGCCAGTCTACACTGAAGCTTTCTTT. As protein: CASSLGPVYTEAFF. The chain carries TRBV5-1 and TRBJ1-1; no reliable D call. CDR3 size: 14 residues. The germline V gene has CDR1 SGHRS and CDR2 YFSETQ. Trimming removed 0 bases from V and 3 bases from J, with 9 bases in between.

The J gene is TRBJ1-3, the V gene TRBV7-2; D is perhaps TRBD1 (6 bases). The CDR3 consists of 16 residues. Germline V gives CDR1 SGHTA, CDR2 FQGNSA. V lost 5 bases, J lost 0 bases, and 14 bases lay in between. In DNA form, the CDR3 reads TGTGCCAGCAGCATTCAGGGGCCCTACTCTGGAAACACCATATATTTT. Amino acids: CASSIQGPYSGNTIYF.

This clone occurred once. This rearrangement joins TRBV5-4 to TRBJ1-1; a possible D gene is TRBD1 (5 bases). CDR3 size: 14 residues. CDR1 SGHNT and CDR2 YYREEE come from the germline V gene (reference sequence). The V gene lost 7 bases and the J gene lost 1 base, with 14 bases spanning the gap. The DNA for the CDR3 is TGTGCCAGCGTATCACAGGCTGGGAACACTGAAGCTTTCTTT. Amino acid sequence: CASVSQAGNTEAFF.

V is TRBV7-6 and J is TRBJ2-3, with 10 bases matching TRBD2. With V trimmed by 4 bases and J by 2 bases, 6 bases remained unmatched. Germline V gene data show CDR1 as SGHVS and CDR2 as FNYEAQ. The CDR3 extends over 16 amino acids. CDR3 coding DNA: TGTGCCAGCAGCTATAGCGGGGGGCACTACACAGATACGCAGTATTTT. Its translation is CASSYSGGHYTDTQYF.

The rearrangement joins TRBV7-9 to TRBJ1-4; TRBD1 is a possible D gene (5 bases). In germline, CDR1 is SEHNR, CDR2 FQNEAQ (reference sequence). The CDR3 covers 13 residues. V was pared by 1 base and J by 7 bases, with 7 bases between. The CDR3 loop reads CASSLGTSEKLFF. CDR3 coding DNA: TGTGCCAGCAGCTTAGGGACAAGTGAAAAACTGTTTTTT.

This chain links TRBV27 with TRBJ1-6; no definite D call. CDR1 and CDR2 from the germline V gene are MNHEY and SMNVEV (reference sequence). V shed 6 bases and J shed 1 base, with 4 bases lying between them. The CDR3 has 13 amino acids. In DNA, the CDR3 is TGTGCCAGCAGCTTGTCCTATAATTCACCCCTCCACTTT. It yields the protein CASSLSYNSPLHF.

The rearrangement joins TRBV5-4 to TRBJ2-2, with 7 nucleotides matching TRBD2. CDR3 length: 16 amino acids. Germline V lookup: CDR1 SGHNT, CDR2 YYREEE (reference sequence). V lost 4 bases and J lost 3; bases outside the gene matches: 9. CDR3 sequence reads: CASSQPSGGDTGELFF. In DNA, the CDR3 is TGTGCCAGCAGCCAACCCTCGGGGGGAGACACCGGGGAGCTGTTTTTT.

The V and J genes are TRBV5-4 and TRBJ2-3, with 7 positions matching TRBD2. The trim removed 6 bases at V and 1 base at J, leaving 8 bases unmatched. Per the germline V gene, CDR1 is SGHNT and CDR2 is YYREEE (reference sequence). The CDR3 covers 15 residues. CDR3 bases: TGTGCCAGCACGGCAACTAGCGCGCGCACAGATACGCAGTATTTT. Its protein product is CASTATSARTDTQYF.

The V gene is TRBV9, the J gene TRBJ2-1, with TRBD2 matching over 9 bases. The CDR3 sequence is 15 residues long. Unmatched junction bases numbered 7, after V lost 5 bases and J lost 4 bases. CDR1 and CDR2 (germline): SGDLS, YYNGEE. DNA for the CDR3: TGTGCCAGCAGTTTGAGCGGGAGGACTTACAATGAGCAGTTCTTC. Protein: CASSLSGRTYNEQFF.

In nucleotides, the CDR3 is TGCGCCAGCAGCCACGGACTAGCGGGGGATCAAGAGACCCAGTACTTC. This gives the protein CASSHGLAGDQETQYF. The J gene is TRBJ2-5, the V gene TRBV4-3; 13 bases map to TRBD2. This CDR3 is built from 16 residues. From germline, CDR1 is LGHNA and CDR2 YSLEER. V was pared by 3 bases and J by 2 bases, with 3 bases of the junction left unmatched.

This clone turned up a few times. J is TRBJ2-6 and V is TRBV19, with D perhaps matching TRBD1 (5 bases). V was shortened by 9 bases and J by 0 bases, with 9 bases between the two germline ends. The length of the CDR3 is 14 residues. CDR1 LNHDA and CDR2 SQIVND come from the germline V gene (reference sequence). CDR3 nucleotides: TGTGCCAGCAACAGGATCTCTGGGGCCAACGTCCTGACTTTC. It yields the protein CASNRISGANVLTF.

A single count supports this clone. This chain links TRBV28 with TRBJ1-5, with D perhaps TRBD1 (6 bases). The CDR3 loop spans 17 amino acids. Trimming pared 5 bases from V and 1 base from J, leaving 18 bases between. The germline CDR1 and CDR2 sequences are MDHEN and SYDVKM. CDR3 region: CASSPDSGTPSNQPQHF. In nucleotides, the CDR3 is TGTGCCAGCAGTCCCGACTCGGGGACACCCAGCAATCAGCCCCAGCATTTT.

CDR3 coding DNA: TGCAGTGTGCGGGGTACCTACGAGCAGTACTTC. Translation gives CSVRGTYEQYF. The gene calls are TRBV20-1 and TRBJ2-7, with a tentative D call TRBD2 (6 bases). This CDR3 is built from 11 residues. Germline V gives CDR1 DFQATT, CDR2 SNEGSKA (reference sequence). V was trimmed by 7 bases and J by 2 bases, leaving 9 bases between them.

The CDR3 DNA reads TGTGCCAGCAGCGCAGGAAACCGGGCCCGGGGGGTTAACACTGAAGCTTTCTTT. Its protein product is CASSAGNRARGVNTEAFF. The chain couples TRBV9 to TRBJ1-1; possibly TRBD1 for D (5 bases). The CDR3 loop spans 18 amino acids. Trimming stripped 3 bases from V and 2 bases from J, with 23 bases between. Per germline, CDR1 SGDLS and CDR2 YYNGEE.

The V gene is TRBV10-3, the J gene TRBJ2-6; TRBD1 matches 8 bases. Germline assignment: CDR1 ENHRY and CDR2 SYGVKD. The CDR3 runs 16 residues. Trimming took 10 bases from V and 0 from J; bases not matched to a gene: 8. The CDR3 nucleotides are TGTGCCACCGAGACAGGGGACGGCTCTGGGGCCAACGTCCTGACTTTC. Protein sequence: CATETGDGSGANVLTF.

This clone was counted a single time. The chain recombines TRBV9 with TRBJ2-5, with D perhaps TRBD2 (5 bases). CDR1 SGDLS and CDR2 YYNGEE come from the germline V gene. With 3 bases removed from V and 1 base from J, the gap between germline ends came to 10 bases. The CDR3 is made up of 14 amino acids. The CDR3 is CASSASGIQETQYF. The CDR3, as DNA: TGTGCCAGCAGCGCTTCGGGGATCCAAGAGACCCAGTACTTC.

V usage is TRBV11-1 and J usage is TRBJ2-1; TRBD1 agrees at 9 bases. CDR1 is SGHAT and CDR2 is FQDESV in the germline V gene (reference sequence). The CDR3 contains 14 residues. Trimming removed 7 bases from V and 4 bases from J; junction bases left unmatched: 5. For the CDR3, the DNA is TGTGCCAGCACAAACAGGGGGCTATACAATGAGCAGTTCTTC. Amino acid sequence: CASTNRGLYNEQFF.

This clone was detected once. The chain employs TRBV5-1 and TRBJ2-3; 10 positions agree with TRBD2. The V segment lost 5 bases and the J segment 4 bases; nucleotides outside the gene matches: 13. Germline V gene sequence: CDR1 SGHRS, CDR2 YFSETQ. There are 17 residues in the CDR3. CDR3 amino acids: CASSEVIAGGGADTQYF. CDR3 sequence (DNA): TGCGCCAGCAGTGAAGTAATAGCGGGAGGTGGCGCAGATACGCAGTATTTT. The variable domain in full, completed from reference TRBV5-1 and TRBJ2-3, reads KAGVTQTPRYLIKTRGQQVTLSCSPISGHRSVSWYQQTPGQGLQFLFEYFSETQRNKGNFPGRFSGRQFSNSRSEMNVSTLELGDSALYLCASSEVIAGGGADTQYFGPGTRLTVL.